This TCR beta chain was recorded in a study of shared clonotypes between healthy human individuals. Points from the study as a whole: The study found lower generation probabilities in non-shared clonotypes than in those shared by all four donors.

The germline V and J ends were trimmed by 0 bases and 4 bases, with 10 bases remaining between them. Germline values: CDR1 MNHEY, CDR2 SVGAGI. The CDR3 loop spans 15 amino acids. Concerning this clone itself: Its matching antigen is unknown.

Sorted subsets were amplified in replicate PCRs using 200 ng DNA, roughly 30,000 T cell genomes. Sequencing was performed with immunoSEQ multiplex PCR; in TCRdb, only in-frame clones are kept and a portion is missing. The sample shows 900,000 to 1,200,000 clones, about 84% of them seen only once. The chain recombines TRBV6-5 with TRBJ1-5; the D is unclear. The sequenced sample consisted of memory CD4+ T cells from PBMCs. The subset here: CD45RA-negative fraction. The TCR originated in a man younger than 30 in good health. Some clones in this sample may be carry-over from other donors' samples. The CDR3 nucleotides read TGTGCCAGCAGTTACTCCATCCAGCTTAATCAGCCCCAGCATTTT. Translating it yields CASSYSIQLNQPQHF.